This T cell receptor beta chain was captured in a study of blood T cell repertoires in COVID-19. For the study at large: Specimens from acute and convalescent COVID-19 originated in the United States, Italy and Spain. From T cells, B-cell-depleted T cells, or PBMCs came the material, which was cDNA or gDNA.

Study processing details: Scientists estimated how many nucleated cells there were by amplifying reference gene primers. Using immunoSEQ multiplex PCR, the repertoire was profiled, and TCRdb retains in-frame clones only, with some absent. The V and J calls and clone size come from that table; D and trimming were worked out from the DNA. The sample records 15,000 or so clones, about 90% being singletons. This clone was counted only a few times. The ends lost 3 bases at V and 3 bases at J; junction bases unmatched: 8. CDR3 length equals 16 residues. Germline V lookup: CDR1 KGHSH, CDR2 LQKENI. What was sequenced was peripheral blood. V is TRBV18 and J is TRBJ1-3; 7 nucleotides line up with TRBD1. This TCR was recovered from a man in his fifties with active COVID-19. The CDR3 loop is CASSPQPTGNGNTIYF. The DNA of the CDR3 is TGTGCCAGCTCACCGCAGCCGACAGGGAATGGAAACACCATATATTTT.